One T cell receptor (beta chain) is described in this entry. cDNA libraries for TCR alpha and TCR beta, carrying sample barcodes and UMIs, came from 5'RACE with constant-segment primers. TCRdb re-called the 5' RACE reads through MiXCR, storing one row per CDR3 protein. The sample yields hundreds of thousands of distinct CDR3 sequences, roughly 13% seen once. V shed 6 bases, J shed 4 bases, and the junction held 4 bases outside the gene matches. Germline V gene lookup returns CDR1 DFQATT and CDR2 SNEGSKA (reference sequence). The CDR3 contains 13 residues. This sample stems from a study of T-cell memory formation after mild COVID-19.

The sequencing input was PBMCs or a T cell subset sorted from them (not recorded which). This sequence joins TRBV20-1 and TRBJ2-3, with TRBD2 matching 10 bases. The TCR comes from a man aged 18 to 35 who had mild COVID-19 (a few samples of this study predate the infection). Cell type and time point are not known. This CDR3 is CSARLAGADTQYF. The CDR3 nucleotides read TGCAGTGCCAGACTAGCGGGCGCAGATACGCAGTATTTT.